The 20 T cell receptor beta chains below were found in one sample sequenced in a study of CD8 T cells in Susac syndrome. Reverse transcription of about 0.5 to 1 ug RNA was carried out with random hexamers. TCRdb passed the immunoSEQ multiplex PCR reads through MiXCR, listing each CDR3 protein once. Of some 180,000 distinct CDR3 sequences in the sample, 91% are singletons; the top ten hold 0.075% to 0.095%. Sequencing was done on a sample of CD4+ T cells from PBMCs. The receptors were gathered from a human donor with Susac syndrome.

The chain combines TRBV18 with TRBJ2-7, with D perhaps TRBD2 (5 bases). Trimming removed 2 bases at V and 4 bases at J, with 15 bases between. This CDR3 is 15 amino acids long. CDR1 KGHSH and CDR2 LQKENI come from the germline V gene. The CDR3 coding sequence is TGTGCCAGCTCACCAAGAGACGGACTCGGATACGAGCAGTACTTC. Its translation is CASSPRDGLGYEQYF. The variable domain in full, completed from reference TRBV18 and TRBJ2-7, reads NAGVMQNPRHLVRRRGQEARLRCSPMKGHSHVYWYRQLPEEGLKFMVYLQKENIIDESGMPKERFSAEFPKEGPSILRIQQVVRGDSAAYFCASSPRDGLGYEQYFGPGTRLTVT.

The chain has TRBV10-3 and TRBJ1-5, with D possibly matching TRBD1 (5 bases). Trimming stripped 0 bases from V and 8 bases from J, with 14 bases between. This CDR3 comprises 15 residues. Germline loops: CDR1 ENHRY, CDR2 SYGVKD. The CDR3 region is CAISESGQTVKPQHF. The CDR3 nucleotides are TGTGCCATCAGTGAGTCTGGCCAGACAGTGAAGCCCCAGCATTTT.

This clonotype was seen a handful of times. The rearrangement links TRBV29-1 to TRBJ2-7, with D unresolved. Between the trimmed V and J ends, which lost 3 bases and 3 bases, there was a span of 9 bases. This CDR3 spans 12 amino acids. CDR1 SQVTM and CDR2 ANQGSEA come from the germline V gene. CDR3 loop: CSVDKGSYEQYF. The DNA of the CDR3 is TGCAGCGTTGATAAGGGTAGCTACGAGCAGTACTTC.

The gene calls are TRBV20-1 and TRBJ2-5, with 7 bases fitting TRBD2. The CDR3 has 11 residues. The germline V gene encodes CDR1 DFQATT and CDR2 SNEGSKA (reference sequence). V gave up 6 bases and J gave up 5 bases; unmatched junction bases: 3. The CDR3, as DNA: TGCAGTGCGGAGGGAGGGGAGACCCAGTACTTC. It is translated as CSAEGGETQYF.

The CDR3 loop reads CASSLHGNQPQHF. CDR3 coding DNA: TGTGCCAGCAGTCTCCACGGCAATCAGCCCCAGCATTTT. The gene calls are TRBV6-1 and TRBJ1-5; no definite D call. Germline CDR1 is MNHNS and CDR2 is SASEGT. The CDR3 runs 13 residues. The V end lost 5 bases, the J end lost 2 bases, and 7 bases lay between the germline ends.

CDR3: CASRSRPTDTDTQYF. CDR3 nucleotides: TGTGCCAGCAGATCGAGACCCACGGACACAGATACGCAGTATTTT. The rearrangement links TRBV7-6 to TRBJ2-3, with D uncertain. V was trimmed by 6 bases and J by 2 bases, leaving 15 bases between them. From germline, CDR1 is SGHVS and CDR2 FNYEAQ. The CDR3 has 15 residues. Full variable domain (outside the CDR3, taken from reference TRBV7-6 and TRBJ2-3): GAGVSQSPRYKVTKRGQDVALRCDPISGHVSLYWYRQALGQGPEFLTYFNYEAQQDKSGLPNDRFSAERPEGSISTLTIQRTEQRDSAMYRCASRSRPTDTDTQYFGPGTRLTVL.

The V call is TRBV20-1, the J call TRBJ2-1; the match to TRBD2 covers 11 bases. V lost 0 bases, J lost 5 bases, and 9 bases stayed unmatched. The germline CDR1 and CDR2 sequences are DFQATT and SNEGSKA (reference sequence). This CDR3 spans 17 amino acids. CDR3 nucleotides: TGCAGTGCTAGAGATCCACTAGCGGGAGCAAGGCACAATGAGCAGTTCTTC. This translates into CSARDPLAGARHNEQFF.

This chain connects TRBV20-1 to TRBJ2-5; the match to TRBD2 covers 11 bases. The CDR3 is 16 amino acids. Germline V lookup: CDR1 DFQATT, CDR2 SNEGSKA (reference sequence). V trimming: 6 bases; J trimming: 5 bases; junction bases outside the gene matches: 14. The CDR3 bases are TGCAGTGCCCCCCCACCGAGACTAGCGGGATGGGAGACCCAGTACTTC. Translated: CSAPPPRLAGWETQYF.

The chain carries TRBV11-3 and TRBJ2-1; a possible D gene is TRBD1 (6 bases). Trimming left V 5 bases short and J 5 bases short, with 10 bases between. Germline CDR1 reads SGHNT; CDR2 reads YENEEA. This CDR3 comprises 13 residues. The CDR3 nucleotides are TGTGCCAGCAGCCCGACAGGCCACAATGAGCAGTTCTTC. This gives the protein CASSPTGHNEQFF.

The chain couples TRBV29-1 to TRBJ1-4, with 7 positions matching TRBD1. Trimming removed 5 bases from V and 8 bases from J; junction bases left unmatched: 8. This CDR3 region has 13 residues. Germline V lookup: CDR1 SQVTM, CDR2 ANQGSEA. Here the CDR3 reads CSVRPGGKEKLFF. CDR3 DNA sequence: TGCAGCGTTCGCCCAGGGGGGAAAGAAAAACTGTTTTTT.

V gene TRBV2 combines with J gene TRBJ1-1; D is undetermined. V was shortened by 1 base and J by 0 bases, with 15 bases between the two germline ends. The V gene's germline CDR1 is SNHLY and CDR2 FYNNEI. The CDR3 has 17 amino acids. The CDR3 loop reads CASSEVLLATMNTEAFF. DNA for the CDR3: TGTGCCAGCAGTGAAGTCCTTCTGGCAACCATGAACACTGAAGCTTTCTTT.

This clonotype was detected once. This chain uses TRBV19 with TRBJ2-1; D might be TRBD2 (7 bases). Germline V gene sequence: CDR1 LNHDA, CDR2 SQIVND (reference sequence). The CDR3 runs to 14 residues. V was pared by 9 bases and J by 4 bases, with 16 bases between. CDR3 sequence: CASHRAGAYNEQFF. CDR3 bases: TGTGCCAGCCACAGGGCGGGGGCATACAATGAGCAGTTCTTC.

In DNA, the CDR3 is TGTGCCAGCAGCCCCCCCTTTGCGGAGGAAGCTTTCTTT. Its protein product is CASSPPFAEEAFF. The chain uses TRBV28 and TRBJ1-1, with unresolved D. Trimming cost V 6 bases and J 8 bases, with 16 bases left between them. The germline CDR1 and CDR2 sequences are MDHEN and SYDVKM. The CDR3 totals 13 residues.

This clonotype was recorded a few times. The genes are TRBV6-1 and TRBJ2-3; D uncertain. V was shortened by 5 bases and J by 1 base, with 7 bases between the two germline ends. The germline V gene has CDR1 MNHNS and CDR2 SASEGT. This CDR3 is built from 13 residues. CDR3 DNA sequence: TGTGCCAGCAGTCAGCATGGCACAGATACGCAGTATTTT. Residues: CASSQHGTDTQYF.

The gene calls are TRBV28 and TRBJ2-7, with TRBD2 identical over 7 bases. From germline, CDR1 is MDHEN and CDR2 SYDVKM. The CDR3 sequence is 14 residues long. Trimming took 7 bases from V and 3 from J; bases not matched to a gene: 9. This chain's CDR3 is CASTSLGGSYEQYF. The CDR3 DNA sequence: TGTGCCAGCACCTCTTTGGGGGGGAGCTACGAGCAGTACTTC.

The chain recombines TRBV11-2 with TRBJ2-1; 10 bases align to TRBD2. The CDR3 sequence is 15 residues long. V trimming: 5 bases; J trimming: 9 bases; junction bases outside the gene matches: 10. CDR1 and CDR2 from the germline V gene are SGHAT and FQNNGV. CDR3 sequence: CASSSLAGERSEQFF. The CDR3 DNA sequence: TGTGCCAGCAGCAGTCTAGCGGGAGAACGGAGTGAGCAGTTCTTC.

This clonotype occurred a few times. V usage is TRBV20-1 and J usage is TRBJ2-6; D is ambiguous. The germline CDR1 and CDR2 sequences are DFQATT and SNEGSKA (reference sequence). The CDR3 consists of 18 residues. Between the trimmed V and J ends, which lost 1 base and 0 bases, there was a span of 16 bases. Here the CDR3 reads CSARVYGTGISGANVLTF. CDR3 bases: TGCAGTGCTAGAGTGTACGGCACGGGTATCTCTGGGGCCAACGTCCTGACTTTC.

This chain links TRBV5-1 with TRBJ2-7, with D tentatively TRBD1 (5 bases). Trimming took 3 bases from V and 0 from J, leaving 16 bases between them. Germline V lookup: CDR1 SGHRS, CDR2 YFSETQ. The CDR3 length is 16 residues. CDR3 amino acids: CASSSRQNERSYEQYF. In DNA form, the CDR3 reads TGCGCCAGCAGCTCGAGACAGAATGAACGCTCCTACGAGCAGTACTTC.

This chain links TRBV20-1 with TRBJ1-1; 8 nucleotides line up with TRBD1. CDR1 and CDR2 from the germline V gene are DFQATT and SNEGSKA (reference sequence). V was clipped by 7 bases and J by 2 bases; unmatched bases: 3. The CDR3 is 12 residues long. CDR3: CSDAGGNTEAFF. CDR3 bases: TGCAGTGACGCAGGGGGCAACACTGAAGCTTTCTTT.

The V gene is TRBV18, the J gene TRBJ2-1; 16 bases fit TRBD2. The ends lost 6 bases at V and 3 bases at J; junction bases unmatched: 11. Germline loops: CDR1 KGHSH, CDR2 LQKENI. The CDR3 covers 19 residues. The CDR3 coding sequence is TGTGCCAGCTCGCTAGACGTGGGACTAGCGGGGGGGCACTACAATGAGCAGTTCTTC. Protein product: CASSLDVGLAGGHYNEQFF.